A single sample gave rise to the 25 T cell receptor beta chains below, sequenced in a study of blood T cell repertoires in COVID-19. Libraries were prepared by immunoSEQ multiplex PCR; TCRdb keeps only in-frame clonotypes and omits some of them. Seen here are around 91,000 clones, 79% observed once, and the top ten hold around 18%. Specimen: peripheral blood. The receptors derive from a woman aged 80 or over with active or convalescent COVID-19.

This chain uses TRBV7-9 with TRBJ1-5; a weak D match, TRBD1 (5 bases). There are 13 residues in the CDR3. Trimming pared 5 bases from V and 7 bases from J, leaving 12 bases between. CDR1 and CDR2 (germline): SEHNR, FQNEAQ (reference sequence). CDR3 protein: CASSTGHPQPQHF. For the CDR3, the DNA is TGTGCCAGCAGCACTGGACATCCCCAGCCCCAGCATTTT.

This clone appeared once. This rearrangement joins TRBV6-5 to TRBJ1-3; D is uncertain. CDR1 MNHEY and CDR2 SVGAGI come from the germline V gene. Trimming removed 6 bases at V and 4 bases at J, with 16 bases between. The CDR3 sequence is 15 residues long. CDR3 region: CASRVGRTEGNTIYF. The CDR3 DNA follows: TGTGCCAGCAGAGTGGGCCGCACAGAAGGAAACACCATATATTTT.

The rearrangement joins TRBV7-3 to TRBJ2-1; 9 bases map to TRBD2. The germline V gene encodes CDR1 SGHTA and CDR2 FQGTGA. V gave up 1 base and J gave up 5 bases; unmatched junction bases: 12. The CDR3 totals 18 residues. This chain's CDR3 is CASSLSGTRLAVHNEQFF. CDR3 DNA: TGTGCCAGCAGCTTAAGTGGGACCCGACTAGCGGTCCACAATGAGCAGTTCTTC.

The chain combines TRBV5-1 with TRBJ2-5; 11 bases are a match to TRBD2. Trimming removed 2 bases from V and 4 bases from J; junction bases left unmatched: 7. CDR3 length: 16 amino acids. Germline V lookup: CDR1 SGHRS, CDR2 YFSETQ. The CDR3 sequence is CASSFATSGILETQYF. Here the CDR3 DNA reads TGCGCCAGCAGCTTTGCGACTAGCGGGATCTTAGAGACCCAGTACTTC. Full variable domain (missing parts from reference TRBV5-1 and TRBJ2-5): KAGVTQTPRYLIKTRGQQVTLSCSPISGHRSVSWYQQTPGQGLQFLFEYFSETQRNKGNFPGRFSGRQFSNSRSEMNVSTLELGDSALYLCASSFATSGILETQYFGPGTRLLVL.

This rearrangement joins TRBV2 to TRBJ2-3; D may be TRBD2 (6 bases). Trimming cost V 5 bases and J 0 bases, with 12 bases left between them. Germline V CDR1 and CDR2: SNHLY, FYNNEI. The length of the CDR3 is 15 residues. The CDR3 here is CASSLSGTSTDTQYF. Here the CDR3 DNA reads TGTGCCAGCAGTCTTAGCGGTACTAGCACAGATACGCAGTATTTT.

The chain recombines TRBV6-7 with TRBJ1-5; 7 bases line up with TRBD1. TRBV6-7 counts as an open reading frame of uncertain function. CDR3 length equals 16 residues. With 2 bases clipped from V and 5 bases from J, the junction kept 9 bases outside the gene matches. CDR3: CASSYRGHGRDQPQHF. The CDR3 DNA reads as TGTGCCAGCAGTTACAGGGGGCACGGGAGAGATCAGCCCCAGCATTTT.

The chain is built from TRBV18 and TRBJ2-3; 13 bases are shared with TRBD2. CDR1 KGHSH and CDR2 LQKENI come from the germline V gene. Trimming at V came to 6 bases and at J to 2 bases, leaving 8 bases not matched to a gene. The CDR3 totals 17 residues. CDR3 sequence: CASSPGLAGVYTDTQYF. CDR3 DNA: TGTGCCAGCTCCCCCGGACTAGCGGGAGTATACACAGATACGCAGTATTTT.

This chain links TRBV9 with TRBJ1-4, with D possibly being TRBD1 (5 bases). The CDR3 sequence is 15 residues long. CDR1 is SGDLS, CDR2 YYNGEE, per germline. Trimming cost V 3 bases and J 0 bases, with 9 bases left between them. The CDR3: CASSADSSTNEKLFF. The CDR3 bases are TGTGCCAGCAGCGCAGACAGCTCAACTAATGAAAAACTGTTTTTT. Full variable domain (rest looked up from reference TRBV9 and TRBJ1-4): DSGVTQTPKHLITATGQRVTLRCSPRSGDLSVYWYQQSLDQGLQFLIQYYNGEERAKGNILERFSAQQFPDLHSELNLSSLELGDSALYFCASSADSSTNEKLFFGSGTQLSVL.

V usage is TRBV19 and J usage is TRBJ2-1, with 9 bases that match TRBD1. Germline trimming cut 3 bases from V and 4 bases from J; bases unmatched to any gene: 4. Germline V lookup: CDR1 LNHDA, CDR2 SQIVND (reference sequence). The CDR3 has 15 residues. In DNA form, the CDR3 reads TGTGCCAGTAGTATGGGACAGGGTGGTTACAATGAGCAGTTCTTC. Protein sequence: CASSMGQGGYNEQFF.

The genes are TRBV7-2 and TRBJ2-7; 10 bases map to TRBD2. This CDR3 region has 16 residues. Germline V gene lookup returns CDR1 SGHTA and CDR2 FQGNSA. The junction had 8 bases not matched to a gene; V was cut back by 4 bases and J by 2 bases. The CDR3 DNA sequence: TGTGCCAGCAGCTCGGTGCCTAGCGGGGGTACCTACGAGCAGTACTTC. It translates to CASSSVPSGGTYEQYF.

This clone appeared a single time. The chain employs TRBV19 and TRBJ2-5; TRBD1 matches at 9 bases. The germline gives CDR1 LNHDA, CDR2 SQIVND (reference sequence). With V trimmed by 4 bases and J by 6 bases, 9 bases remained unmatched. This CDR3 comprises 15 residues. The CDR3 spells CASSNRDRDWQTQYF. Here the CDR3 DNA reads TGTGCCAGTAGTAACCGGGACAGGGACTGGCAGACCCAGTACTTC.

About this clone: The same CDR3 is also encoded by other DNA sequences in this sample. V usage is TRBV7-9 and J usage is TRBJ2-7, with 10 nucleotides matching TRBD2. Germline V gene sequence: CDR1 SEHNR, CDR2 FQNEAQ (reference sequence). Trimming cost V 5 bases and J 4 bases; bases outside gene matches: 5. This CDR3 is 14 amino acids long. The CDR3 nucleotides read TGTGCCAGCAGCCTCGGACTAGCGGCATACGAGCAGTACTTC. It yields the protein CASSLGLAAYEQYF.

This chain uses TRBV18 with TRBJ2-1; 10 nucleotides align to TRBD2. CDR3 size: 16 residues. V lost 8 bases, J lost 1 base, and 8 bases stayed unmatched. The V gene's germline CDR1 is KGHSH and CDR2 LQKENI. CDR3 coding DNA: TGTGCCAGCACATCGCCTAGCGGGAGATCCTACAATGAGCAGTTCTTC. Protein: CASTSPSGRSYNEQFF.

The J gene is TRBJ2-7, the V gene TRBV24-1; 8 positions agree with TRBD2. V gave up 5 bases and J gave up 2 bases; unmatched junction bases: 10. The V gene's germline CDR1 is KGHDR and CDR2 SFDVKD. The CDR3 covers 16 residues. The CDR3 here is CATSVPGGTPPYEQYF. The CDR3 nucleotides are TGTGCCACCAGTGTCCCGGGGGGGACTCCCCCCTACGAGCAGTACTTC.

This sequence joins TRBV14 and TRBJ2-4, with 10 bases fitting TRBD2. CDR3 length: 14 amino acids. The V gene's germline CDR1 is SGHDN and CDR2 FVKESK. V trimming: 3 bases; J trimming: 8 bases; junction bases outside the gene matches: 4. This chain's CDR3 is CASSQGLARDIQYF. The CDR3 DNA is TGTGCCAGCAGCCAGGGACTAGCGAGGGACATTCAGTACTTC.

The chain recombines TRBV6-6 with TRBJ2-2; tentatively, D is TRBD1 (6 bases). The CDR3 extends over 16 amino acids. Germline CDR1 MNHNY, CDR2 SVGAGI (reference sequence). V was pared by 4 bases and J by 0 bases, with 12 bases between. CDR3 nucleotides: TGTGCCAGCAGTTCCCCGGGACACACGAACACCGGGGAGCTGTTTTTT. Its protein product is CASSSPGHTNTGELFF.

The CDR3 DNA is TGTGCCAGCAGTTACTCTGGACTAGCGGTTTACAATGAGCAGTTCTTC. It codes for CASSYSGLAVYNEQFF. The chain uses TRBV6-8 and TRBJ2-1; TRBD2 matches 10 bases. Per germline, CDR1 MNHGY and CDR2 SAAAGT. The CDR3 covers 16 residues. V shed 0 bases and J 4 bases; nucleotides not matched to a gene: 3.

The chain is built from TRBV6-5 and TRBJ2-3; TRBD2 matches at 10 bases. Germline loops: CDR1 MNHEY, CDR2 SVGAGI. This CDR3 spans 14 amino acids. Unmatched junction bases numbered 4, after V lost 8 bases and J lost 2 bases. CDR3 DNA sequence: TGTGCCAGCCGGACTAGCGGATTCACAGATACGCAGTATTTT. Translated: CASRTSGFTDTQYF.

The chain carries TRBV6-5 and TRBJ1-5, with D possibly TRBD1 on 5 matching bases. Germline assignment: CDR1 MNHEY and CDR2 SVGAGI. Trimming shortened V by 5 bases and J by 5 bases, and 16 bases separated the two germline ends. The CDR3 is 15 residues long. The CDR3 region is CASSRSPGNDQPQHF. DNA for the CDR3: TGTGCCAGCAGTAGATCCCCAGGGAACGATCAGCCCCAGCATTTT.

The chain employs TRBV7-3 and TRBJ2-7, with 7 bases lining up with TRBD1. The CDR3 is made up of 16 amino acids. The germline CDR1 and CDR2 sequences are SGHTA and FQGTGA. The J segment lost 5 bases and the V segment lost 5 bases, leaving 15 bases of the junction unmatched. The chain's CDR3 is CASSQAGGRLPHEQYF. The DNA of the CDR3 is TGTGCCAGCAGCCAGGCAGGGGGAAGACTTCCCCACGAGCAGTACTTC.

This sequence joins TRBV11-2 and TRBJ2-1; the match to TRBD1 covers 7 bases. From germline, CDR1 is SGHAT and CDR2 FQNNGV. The CDR3 extends over 14 amino acids. Trimming at V came to 5 bases and at J to 9 bases, leaving 10 bases not matched to a gene. The chain's CDR3 is CASSQGTVRAEQFF. The CDR3 nucleotides are TGTGCCAGCAGCCAAGGGACAGTGCGGGCTGAGCAGTTCTTC.

The rearrangement links TRBV7-9 to TRBJ2-1; 7 bases line up with TRBD1. Per germline, CDR1 SEHNR and CDR2 FQNEAQ (reference sequence). The CDR3 spans 13 residues. J gave up 10 bases and V 0 bases, and 3 bases lay outside the gene matches. Here the CDR3 DNA reads TGTGCCAGCAGCTTAGCAGGGGGCCGGGAGCAGTTCTTC. This gives the protein CASSLAGGREQFF.

The chain employs TRBV19 and TRBJ1-4; 8 bases agree with TRBD1. Losses at the gene ends were 5 bases for V and 7 bases for J; bases not matched to a gene: 6. CDR1 is LNHDA and CDR2 is SQIVND in the germline V gene (reference sequence). The CDR3 totals 14 residues. The CDR3 DNA is TGTGCCAGTAGTGTGACAGGGGTAGTTGAAAAACTGTTTTTT. As protein: CASSVTGVVEKLFF.

Regarding this clone: The DNA is left out, because the CDR3 cannot be placed on it with certainty; the CDR3 is given as TCRdb lists it. The chain joins TRBV21-1 to TRBJ1-6; the D call of TRBD1 is as the table states it, not checked on the DNA. TRBV21-1 is listed as a pseudogene. The CDR3 region is 14 residues in length, termini included. CDR3 loop: CASWWVGRGSPLHF.

The rearrangement uses TRBV11-2 and TRBJ2-7; D gene uncertain. Trimming pared 5 bases from V and 4 bases from J, leaving 9 bases between. Germline V gene lookup returns CDR1 SGHAT and CDR2 FQNNGV. The CDR3 is made up of 12 amino acids. As DNA, the CDR3 is TGTGCCAGCAGCCAGGCAGGTTACGAGCAGTACTTC. Translated: CASSQAGYEQYF.